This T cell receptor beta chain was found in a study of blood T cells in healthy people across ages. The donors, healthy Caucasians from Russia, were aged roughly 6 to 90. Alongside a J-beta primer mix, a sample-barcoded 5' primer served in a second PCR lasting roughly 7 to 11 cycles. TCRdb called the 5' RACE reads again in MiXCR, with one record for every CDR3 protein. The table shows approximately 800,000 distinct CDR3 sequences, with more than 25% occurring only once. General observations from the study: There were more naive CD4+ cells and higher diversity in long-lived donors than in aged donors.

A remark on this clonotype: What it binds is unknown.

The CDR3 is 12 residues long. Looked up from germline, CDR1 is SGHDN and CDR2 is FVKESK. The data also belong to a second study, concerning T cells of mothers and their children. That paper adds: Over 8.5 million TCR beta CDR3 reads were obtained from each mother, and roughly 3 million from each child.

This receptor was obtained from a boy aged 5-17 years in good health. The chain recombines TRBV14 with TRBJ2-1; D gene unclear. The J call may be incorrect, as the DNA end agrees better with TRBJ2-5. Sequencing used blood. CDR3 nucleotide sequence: TGTGCCAGCAGCCCTCAGGCGGAGACCCAGTACTTC. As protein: CASSPQAETQYF.